The rows below give T cell receptor beta chains drawn from one sample of a study of neurological immune-mediated disorders. Each CDR3 protein gets one entry after TCRdb re-called the 5' RACE reads with MiXCR. This sample yields tens of thousands of distinct CDR3 sequences, of which 12% to 15% are seen a single time; roughly 27% belongs to the top ten. Sequencing used PBMCs. The receptor set was obtained from a woman in her fifties or sixties with HTLV-1-associated myelopathy (HAM/TSP). The CDR3 runs from the conserved cysteine through the conserved F or W. Fields, in order: J gene, D gene, clone size, V gene, CDR3 protein, CDR3 DNA. A D gene is named only where the DNA matches it firmly. A clone size is listed for some rows: how often the clone was seen (once, few, many), or a class if it is expanded.

j_gene: TRBJ2-3; d_gene: TRBD2; abundance: many; v_gene: TRBV3-1; CDR3aa: CASSQARLAGGITDTQYF; CDR3nt: TGTGCCAGCAGCCAAGCCCGACTAGCGGGGGGTATCACAGATACGCAGTATTTT
j_gene: TRBJ1-2; d_gene: NA; abundance: many; v_gene: TRBV7-9; CDR3aa: CASSLAGGSGYTF; CDR3nt: TGTGCCAGCAGCTTAGCGGGAGGGTCTGGCTACACCTTC
j_gene: TRBJ2-5; d_gene: NA; abundance: many; v_gene: TRBV7-2; CDR3aa: CASSSRAARVVVTQYF; CDR3nt: TGTGCCAGCAGCTCCCGGGCTGCGAGGGTTGTAGTGACCCAGTACTTC
j_gene: TRBJ2-7; d_gene: NA; abundance: many; v_gene: TRBV7-8; CDR3aa: CASSLVRTGYEQYF; CDR3nt: TGTGCCAGCAGCTTAGTCCGGACTGGCTACGAGCAGTACTTC
j_gene: TRBJ1-2; d_gene: NA; abundance: NA; v_gene: TRBV19; CDR3aa: CASSFGRGYGYTF; CDR3nt: TGTGCCAGTAGCTTCGGACGCGGCTATGGCTACACCTTC
j_gene: TRBJ1-1; d_gene: TRBD1; abundance: many; v_gene: TRBV3-1; CDR3aa: CASNTGDHTEAFF; CDR3nt: TGTGCCAGCAATACAGGGGATCACACTGAAGCTTTCTTT
j_gene: TRBJ2-3; d_gene: TRBD2; abundance: few; v_gene: TRBV9; CDR3aa: CASSVTSGTDTQYF; CDR3nt: TGTGCCAGCAGCGTGACTAGCGGCACAGATACGCAGTATTTT
j_gene: TRBJ2-1; d_gene: NA; abundance: many; v_gene: TRBV20-1; CDR3aa: CSAYDAKAYNEQFF; CDR3nt: TGCAGTGCTTACGACGCTAAAGCCTACAATGAGCAGTTCTTC
j_gene: TRBJ1-1; d_gene: NA; abundance: many; v_gene: TRBV7-2; CDR3aa: CASSLFRYTEAFF; CDR3nt: TGTGCCAGCAGCTTATTTCGTTACACTGAAGCTTTCTTT
j_gene: TRBJ1-5; d_gene: NA; abundance: many; v_gene: TRBV20-1; CDR3aa: CSAEQALHGNQPQHF; CDR3nt: TGCAGTGCTGAACAGGCTCTCCACGGCAATCAGCCCCAGCATTTT
j_gene: TRBJ1-2; d_gene: NA; abundance: many; v_gene: TRBV20-1; CDR3aa: CSARGGTTGGYTF; CDR3nt: TGCAGTGCTAGAGGGGGGACGACGGGGGGCTACACCTTC
j_gene: TRBJ1-1; d_gene: TRBD1; abundance: many; v_gene: TRBV7-9; CDR3aa: CASSDWTGGPTEAFF; CDR3nt: TGTGCCAGCAGCGACTGGACAGGGGGTCCCACTGAAGCTTTCTTT
j_gene: TRBJ2-2; d_gene: NA; abundance: many; v_gene: TRBV20-1; CDR3aa: CSASRIGELFF; CDR3nt: TGCAGTGCTTCCCGGATCGGGGAGCTGTTTTTT
j_gene: TRBJ1-5; d_gene: NA; abundance: many; v_gene: TRBV6-2/TRBV6-3; CDR3aa: CASSPGRDGQPQHF; CDR3nt: TGTGCCAGCAGCCCCGGACGGGACGGTCAGCCCCAGCATTTT
j_gene: TRBJ2-6; d_gene: NA; abundance: many; v_gene: TRBV3-1; CDR3aa: CASSQVGHLSGANVLTF; CDR3nt: TGTGCCAGCAGCCAAGTCGGTCACCTCTCTGGGGCCAACGTCCTGACTTTC
j_gene: TRBJ2-2; d_gene: NA; abundance: NA; v_gene: TRBV4-2; CDR3aa: CASSSMQGFEGTGELFF; CDR3nt: TGTGCCAGCAGCTCTATGCAGGGTTTCGAAGGCACCGGGGAGCTGTTTTTT
j_gene: TRBJ1-3; d_gene: NA; abundance: many; v_gene: TRBV7-2; CDR3aa: CASSPRGASGNTIYF; CDR3nt: TGTGCCAGCAGCCCCCGGGGGGCGAGCGGAAACACCATATATTTT
j_gene: TRBJ1-6; d_gene: TRBD1; abundance: once; v_gene: TRBV14; CDR3aa: CASSQSTGVYNSHIHF; CDR3nt: TGTGCCAGCAGCCAGAGCACAGGGGTGTATAATTCACACATCCACTTT
j_gene: TRBJ1-5; d_gene: NA; abundance: NA; v_gene: TRBV6-6; CDR3aa: CASSYDPSNQPQHF; CDR3nt: TGTGCCAGCAGTTACGACCCTTCCAATCAGCCCCAGCATTTT
j_gene: TRBJ1-4; d_gene: NA; abundance: many; v_gene: TRBV4-3; CDR3aa: CASSQDMWEKLFF; CDR3nt: TGCGCCAGCAGCCAAGACATGTGGGAAAAACTGTTTTTT
j_gene: TRBJ2-4; d_gene: NA; abundance: many; v_gene: TRBV20-1; CDR3aa: CSARDIYGAGNIQYF; CDR3nt: TGCAGTGCTAGAGATATCTACGGGGCTGGGAACATTCAGTACTTC
j_gene: TRBJ1-2; d_gene: NA; abundance: many; v_gene: TRBV20-1; CDR3aa: CSARGSPNYGYTF; CDR3nt: TGCAGTGCTAGGGGCAGCCCTAACTATGGCTACACCTTC
j_gene: TRBJ2-5; d_gene: TRBD1; abundance: many; v_gene: TRBV29-1; CDR3aa: CSVGDRGETQYF; CDR3nt: TGCAGCGTTGGCGACAGGGGAGAGACCCAGTACTTC
j_gene: TRBJ2-1; d_gene: TRBD2; abundance: many; v_gene: TRBV20-1; CDR3aa: CSAGSGGHNEQFF; CDR3nt: TGCAGTGCGGGTAGCGGGGGCCACAATGAGCAGTTCTTC
j_gene: TRBJ2-5; d_gene: TRBD2; abundance: many; v_gene: TRBV5-1; CDR3aa: CASSLAGIAGSQETQYF; CDR3nt: TGCGCCAGCAGCTTGGCCGGCATAGCGGGGAGCCAAGAGACCCAGTACTTC
j_gene: TRBJ2-7; d_gene: TRBD2; abundance: many; v_gene: TRBV20-1; CDR3aa: CSARDPVGGGLHEQYF; CDR3nt: TGCAGTGCTAGAGACCCGGTGGGCGGGGGGTTACACGAGCAGTACTTC
j_gene: TRBJ2-4; d_gene: NA; abundance: many; v_gene: TRBV15; CDR3aa: CATSRDNGVAKNIQYF; CDR3nt: TGTGCCACCAGCAGAGATAACGGGGTAGCCAAAAACATTCAGTACTTC
j_gene: TRBJ1-5; d_gene: NA; abundance: few; v_gene: TRBV19; CDR3aa: CASSGNRDQPQHF; CDR3nt: TGTGCCAGTAGTGGGAACAGAGATCAGCCCCAGCATTTT
j_gene: TRBJ2-2; d_gene: NA; abundance: many; v_gene: TRBV5-1; CDR3aa: CASSPRQAHRGELFF; CDR3nt: TGCGCCAGCAGCCCGCGACAGGCTCATAGAGGGGAGCTGTTTTTT
j_gene: TRBJ2-3; d_gene: NA; abundance: many; v_gene: TRBV29-1; CDR3aa: CSVVDRRSTDTQYF; CDR3nt: TGCAGCGTTGTGGACAGAAGGAGCACAGATACGCAGTATTTT
j_gene: TRBJ2-5; d_gene: TRBD2; abundance: many; v_gene: TRBV14; CDR3aa: CASSQLGLAGGETQYF; CDR3nt: TGTGCCAGCAGCCAGCTCGGACTAGCGGGGGGAGAGACCCAGTACTTC
j_gene: TRBJ1-1; d_gene: NA; abundance: many; v_gene: TRBV6-2/TRBV6-3; CDR3aa: CASSYNGPRGGTEAFF; CDR3nt: TGTGCCAGCAGTTATAACGGACCCAGGGGAGGAACTGAAGCTTTCTTT
j_gene: TRBJ2-7; d_gene: NA; abundance: few; v_gene: TRBV10-3; CDR3aa: CAISGLGVSYEQYF; CDR3nt: TGTGCCATCAGTGGATTAGGAGTTTCCTACGAGCAGTACTTC
j_gene: TRBJ2-7; d_gene: TRBD2; abundance: many; v_gene: TRBV4-2; CDR3aa: CASSQEWRGGFYEQYF; CDR3nt: TGTGCCAGCAGCCAAGAGTGGCGGGGGGGTTTCTACGAGCAGTACTTC
j_gene: TRBJ2-3; d_gene: TRBD2; abundance: NA; v_gene: TRBV11-3; CDR3aa: CASSRATSGVGDTQYF; CDR3nt: TGTGCCAGTAGCCGAGCGACTAGCGGGGTGGGAGATACGCAGTATTTT
j_gene: TRBJ1-6; d_gene: NA; abundance: many; v_gene: TRBV28; CDR3aa: CASSFTAYNSPLHF; CDR3nt: TGTGCCAGCAGTTTTACAGCTTATAATTCACCCCTCCACTTT
j_gene: TRBJ1-1; d_gene: NA; abundance: many; v_gene: TRBV7-2; CDR3aa: CASSFRGFEAFF; CDR3nt: TGTGCCAGCAGCTTCAGGGGTTTTGAGGCTTTCTTT
j_gene: TRBJ2-3; d_gene: TRBD1; abundance: many; v_gene: TRBV9; CDR3aa: CASSVEGQRTDTQYF; CDR3nt: TGTGCCAGCAGCGTAGAGGGACAGCGCACAGATACGCAGTATTTT
j_gene: TRBJ1-5; d_gene: NA; abundance: many; v_gene: TRBV4-3; CDR3aa: CASSPDGTDYQPQHF; CDR3nt: TGCGCCAGCAGCCCCGACGGCACGGATTATCAGCCCCAGCATTTT
j_gene: TRBJ2-5; d_gene: NA; abundance: few; v_gene: TRBV7-9; CDR3aa: CASSPGLDQETQYF; CDR3nt: TGTGCCAGCAGCCCCGGGTTGGACCAAGAGACCCAGTACTTC
j_gene: TRBJ1-1; d_gene: NA; abundance: many; v_gene: TRBV7-7; CDR3aa: CASSPLGGGATEAFF; CDR3nt: TGTGCTAGCAGCCCACTCGGGGGGGGGGCCACTGAAGCTTTCTTT
j_gene: TRBJ2-2; d_gene: NA; abundance: many; v_gene: TRBV6-2/TRBV6-3; CDR3aa: CASSTPWTSGMGELFF; CDR3nt: TGTGCCAGCAGTACCCCGTGGACTTCAGGGATGGGGGAGCTGTTTTTT